The rows below give T cell receptor beta chains drawn from one sample of a study of CD8+ T cells in alopecia areata. Data came from immunoSEQ multiplex PCR; TCRdb stores just in-frame clones and leaves some out. This sample has roughly 92,000 clones, with about two thirds found just once. The specimen was CD8+ T cells sorted from blood, collected between weeks 43 and 45, from a patient treated with tofacitinib. These receptor sequences come from a human donor with alopecia areata. CDR3s include the opening cysteine and the closing phenylalanine or tryptophan. Each record gives: clone size, J gene, D gene, V gene, CDR3 protein, CDR3 DNA. A D gene is named only where the DNA matches it firmly. The size of a clone is reported for some rows only, either as once, few or many, or as a class for expanded clones.

abundance: .
j_gene: TRBJ2-7
d_gene: TRBD1
v_gene: TRBV11-3
CDR3aa: CASSPDRVWLEQYF
CDR3nt: TGTGCCAGCAGCCCAGACAGGGTGTGGCTCGAGCAGTACTTC

abundance: .
j_gene: TRBJ1-2
d_gene: .
v_gene: TRBV11-2
CDR3aa: CASSFRGSSNYGYTF
CDR3nt: TGTGCCAGCAGCTTTAGGGGGAGTTCTAACTATGGCTACACCTTC

abundance: once
j_gene: TRBJ1-4
d_gene: .
v_gene: TRBV5-6
CDR3aa: CASSLGAGTAELF
CDR3nt: TGTGCCAGCAGCTTGGGCGCAGGGACCGCCGAACTTTTT

abundance: .
j_gene: TRBJ1-5
d_gene: .
v_gene: TRBV2
CDR3aa: CASSEVLGQPQHF
CDR3nt: TGTGCCAGCAGTGAAGTTTTAGGTCAGCCCCAGCATTTT

abundance: .
j_gene: TRBJ1-2
d_gene: .
v_gene: TRBV27
CDR3aa: CASSPDSYANYGYTF
CDR3nt: TGTGCCAGCAGTCCGGACAGCTACGCTAACTATGGCTACACCTTC

abundance: .
j_gene: TRBJ2-1
d_gene: .
v_gene: TRBV2
CDR3aa: CASSVGQSSYNEQFF
CDR3nt: TGTGCCAGCAGTGTGGGCCAGTCCTCCTACAATGAGCAGTTCTTC

abundance: few
j_gene: TRBJ2-1
d_gene: .
v_gene: TRBV14
CDR3aa: CASSQGSMEFF
CDR3nt: TGTGCCAGCAGCCAAGGCAGTATGGAGTTCTTC

abundance: once
j_gene: TRBJ1-1
d_gene: .
v_gene: TRBV11-2
CDR3aa: CASSLAARNTEAFF
CDR3nt: TGTGCCAGCAGCTTAGCTGCCCGTAACACTGAAGCTTTCTTT

abundance: .
j_gene: TRBJ1-2
d_gene: .
v_gene: TRBV29-1
CDR3aa: CSVEGGANYGYTF
CDR3nt: TGCAGCGTTGAAGGGGGAGCTAACTATGGCTACACCTTC

abundance: few
j_gene: TRBJ2-1
d_gene: .
v_gene: TRBV5-1
CDR3aa: CASGLNNEQFF
CDR3nt: TGCGCCAGCGGTTTAAACAATGAGCAGTTCTTC

abundance: .
j_gene: TRBJ2-1
d_gene: .
v_gene: TRBV4-2
CDR3aa: CASSQDTNEQFF
CDR3nt: TGTGCCAGCAGCCAAGATACAAATGAGCAGTTCTTC

abundance: .
j_gene: TRBJ1-4
d_gene: .
v_gene: TRBV7-8
CDR3aa: CASSPTPGAANEKLFF
CDR3nt: TGTGCCAGCAGCCCTACCCCAGGGGCTGCTAATGAAAAACTGTTTTTT

abundance: .
j_gene: TRBJ1-2
d_gene: .
v_gene: TRBV29-1
CDR3aa: CSVEDRDSDPFYGYTF
CDR3nt: TGCAGCGTTGAAGATCGAGACAGCGACCCATTCTATGGCTACACCTTC

abundance: once
j_gene: TRBJ1-2
d_gene: .
v_gene: TRBV4-3
CDR3aa: CASSQDGNRLYGYTF
CDR3nt: TGCGCCAGCAGCCAAGATGGGAACAGGTTATATGGCTACACCTTC

abundance: .
j_gene: TRBJ1-5
d_gene: TRBD1
v_gene: TRBV27
CDR3aa: CASSPTGTGQFDNQPQHF
CDR3nt: TGTGCCAGCAGTCCTACCGGGACAGGGCAGTTTGACAATCAGCCCCAGCATTTT

abundance: .
j_gene: TRBJ1-1
d_gene: TRBD1
v_gene: TRBV19
CDR3aa: CASSTGQGRTEAFF
CDR3nt: TGTGCCAGTAGCACTGGACAGGGGCGCACTGAAGCTTTCTTT

abundance: .
j_gene: TRBJ1-1
d_gene: .
v_gene: TRBV30
CDR3aa: CAWSGGGEAFF
CDR3nt: TGTGCCTGGAGTGGCGGGGGTGAAGCTTTCTTT

abundance: .
j_gene: TRBJ1-2
d_gene: .
v_gene: TRBV4-3
CDR3aa: CASSQDWAGLGDGYTF
CDR3nt: TGCGCCAGCAGCCAAGATTGGGCAGGGTTGGGCGATGGCTACACCTTC

abundance: .
j_gene: TRBJ1-2
d_gene: TRBD1
v_gene: TRBV10-2
CDR3aa: CASGRTGIGHGYTF
CDR3nt: TGCGCCAGCGGGAGGACAGGTATTGGCCATGGCTACACCTTC

abundance: once
j_gene: TRBJ2-3
d_gene: TRBD2
v_gene: TRBV7-6
CDR3aa: CASSPSGGPSTDTQYF
CDR3nt: TGTGCCAGCAGCCCTAGCGGGGGGCCAAGCACAGATACGCAGTATTTT

abundance: .
j_gene: TRBJ2-7
d_gene: .
v_gene: TRBV25-1
CDR3aa: CASSSDYYEQYF
CDR3nt: TGTGCCAGCAGTTCCGACTACTACGAGCAGTACTTC

abundance: .
j_gene: TRBJ2-7
d_gene: .
v_gene: TRBV7-2
CDR3aa: CASSLGHSYEQYF
CDR3nt: TGTGCCAGCAGCTTAGGTCATTCCTACGAGCAGTACTTC

abundance: .
j_gene: TRBJ2-2
d_gene: .
v_gene: TRBV5-1
CDR3aa: CASSSTGNTGELFF
CDR3nt: TGCGCCAGCAGCTCGACAGGGAACACCGGGGAGCTGTTTTTT